The 15 T cell receptor beta chains below were found in one sample sequenced in a study. TCRdb redid the calling of the RT-PCR reads with MiXCR, one entry per CDR3 protein. This table holds 650,000 to 800,000 distinct CDR3 sequences, 12% to 15% found once. Sequenced sample: memory CD4+ T cells from blood. The receptor source for this set is a female donor in good health, serving as a healthy control.

This clonotype has only a few counts. The CDR3 region is CASTLAGGHFGYTF. The CDR3, as DNA: TGTGCCAGCACCCTGGCGGGGGGACATTTTGGCTACACCTTC. V gene TRBV28 combines with J gene TRBJ1-2, with a possible D match to TRBD1 (6 bases). The length of the CDR3 is 14 residues. Trimming removed 7 bases from V and 7 bases from J, with 19 bases in between. In germline, CDR1 is MDHEN, CDR2 SYDVKM.

This clonotype has ten or more counts. At one of its ends the junction is not consistent with the germline gene, which may arise from a read error. J is TRBJ2-5 and V is TRBV7-7, with TRBD2 matching over 7 bases. The CDR3 covers 14 residues. CDR1 and CDR2 (germline): SSHAT, FNYEAQ (reference sequence). The CDR3 protein is CASSPSGTQETQYF. For the CDR3, the DNA is TGTGCTAGCAGCCCAAGCGGGACCCAAGAGACCCAGTACTTC.

This clonotype has just a few counts. This rearrangement joins TRBV5-1 to TRBJ2-1; no clear D. The CDR3 is 15 residues long. CDR1 SGHRS and CDR2 YFSETQ come from the germline V gene. V was shortened by 4 bases and J by 2 bases, with 13 bases between the two germline ends. In nucleotides, the CDR3 is TGCGCCAGCAGCCTGTCAGATGTTGCCTACAATGAGCAGTTCTTC. Its protein product is CASSLSDVAYNEQFF.

This clonotype was seen ten or more times. The chain employs TRBV20-1 and TRBJ2-1; D may be TRBD2 (5 bases). Germline V CDR1 and CDR2: DFQATT, SNEGSKA (reference sequence). This CDR3 region has 15 residues. The V end was cut by 1 base, the J end by 7 bases, with 17 bases between. Here the CDR3 reads CSARGSRGFENEQFF. In nucleotides, the CDR3 is TGCAGTGCTAGAGGTAGCCGGGGATTTGAGAATGAGCAGTTCTTC.

This clonotype occurred many times. V gene TRBV10-3 combines with J gene TRBJ1-5, with 7 bases that match TRBD1. The CDR3 has 13 amino acids. Germline V gene lookup returns CDR1 ENHRY and CDR2 SYGVKD. Trimming at V came to 4 bases and at J to 5 bases, leaving 2 bases not matched to a gene. The CDR3 nucleotides read TGTGCCATCAGTGTCGACAGGGATCAGCCCCAGCATTTT. Protein product: CAISVDRDQPQHF.

J is TRBJ1-1 and V is TRBV27; tentatively, D is TRBD1 (6 bases). Per the germline V gene, CDR1 is MNHEY and CDR2 is SMNVEV (reference sequence). This CDR3 contains 14 residues. Trimming removed 5 bases at V and 8 bases at J, with 18 bases between. The CDR3, as DNA: TGTGCCAGCAGTCTCTGGATCGGAGGGGGGGAAGCTTTCTTT. Translated, it gives CASSLWIGGGEAFF.

This chain connects TRBV3-1 to TRBJ2-7, with 9 bases identical to TRBD2. V gave up 7 bases and J gave up 1 base; unmatched junction bases: 8. CDR1 LGHDT and CDR2 YNNKEL come from the germline V gene (reference sequence). This CDR3 region has 15 residues. CDR3 sequence: CASTPERGASYEQYF. Here the CDR3 DNA reads TGTGCCAGCACCCCGGAGCGGGGGGCTTCCTACGAGCAGTACTTC.

This clonotype was counted many times. The V and J genes are TRBV24-1 and TRBJ2-2; D perhaps matches TRBD1 (6 bases). CDR3 length: 18 amino acids. CDR1 KGHDR and CDR2 SFDVKD come from the germline V gene. V was pared by 1 base and J by 0 bases, with 14 bases between. The CDR3 sequence is CATSDFIGRGANTGELFF. The CDR3 nucleotides read TGTGCCACCAGTGATTTTATTGGCAGGGGTGCGAACACCGGGGAGCTGTTTTTT.

This clonotype occurred a few times. This rearrangement joins TRBV6-5 to TRBJ1-1; 7 bases are shared with TRBD1. The CDR3 spans 14 residues. J gave up 4 bases and V 7 bases, and 9 bases lay outside the gene matches. CDR1 is MNHEY, CDR2 SVGAGI, per germline. CDR3 nucleotides: TGTGCCAGCAATACTGACAGGGTGGGCACTGAAGCTTTCTTT. Translating it yields CASNTDRVGTEAFF.

The chain carries TRBV30 and TRBJ1-2; D unresolved. V was shortened by 0 bases and J by 7 bases, with 9 bases between the two germline ends. Germline CDR1 and CDR2: GTSNPN and SVGIG (reference sequence). The CDR3 contains 12 residues. The CDR3 region is CAWSVQAPGYTF. CDR3 in DNA: TGTGCCTGGAGTGTGCAGGCTCCTGGCTACACCTTC.

This rearrangement joins TRBV12-3 or TRBV12-4 to TRBJ2-2, with TRBD1 matching 7 bases. The V and J ends lost 6 bases and 5 bases, in that order; junction bases with no gene match: 9. This CDR3 is 15 amino acids long. CDR3 region: CASRTTGDGTGELFF. The CDR3 region has the DNA TGTGCCAGCAGAACCACAGGGGATGGGACCGGGGAGCTGTTTTTT.

This clonotype came up a few times. The rearrangement links TRBV27 to TRBJ2-1; 10 nucleotides agree with TRBD2. V trimming: 6 bases; J trimming: 1 base; junction bases outside the gene matches: 9. The V gene's germline CDR1 is MNHEY and CDR2 SMNVEV (reference sequence). The length of the CDR3 is 17 residues. The CDR3 here is CASSFTQLAGSYNEQFF. Here the CDR3 DNA reads TGTGCCAGCAGCTTCACCCAACTAGCGGGATCCTACAATGAGCAGTTCTTC.

There are many counts of this clonotype. V gene TRBV10-3 combines with J gene TRBJ1-1; no firm D call. This CDR3 has 14 residues. The germline V gene encodes CDR1 ENHRY and CDR2 SYGVKD. The V gene lost 0 bases and the J gene lost 1 base, with 6 bases spanning the gap. The CDR3: CAISESSENTEAFF. The CDR3, as DNA: TGTGCCATCAGTGAGTCCAGCGAGAACACTGAAGCTTTCTTT.

Points on this clonotype: A read error may be the cause here, since a much bigger clone is one base away. The gene calls are TRBV7-2 and TRBJ2-1; 7 bases map to TRBD1. Germline CDR1 reads SGHTA; CDR2 reads FQGNSA. V gave up 1 base and J gave up 0 bases; unmatched junction bases: 3. The CDR3 loop spans 16 amino acids. CDR3: CASSLVRGSSYNEQFF. CDR3 nucleotide sequence: TGTGCCAGCAGCTTAGTCAGGGGGAGCTCCTACAATGAGCAGTTCTTC.

A few counts support this clonotype. The genes are TRBV27 and TRBJ1-1; D is undetermined. V lost 6 bases and J lost 0, with 8 bases in between. The CDR3 is 13 residues long. The germline V gene encodes CDR1 MNHEY and CDR2 SMNVEV (reference sequence). This chain's CDR3 is CASRNTMNTEAFF. CDR3 nucleotides: TGTGCCAGCAGAAATACTATGAACACTGAAGCTTTCTTT.